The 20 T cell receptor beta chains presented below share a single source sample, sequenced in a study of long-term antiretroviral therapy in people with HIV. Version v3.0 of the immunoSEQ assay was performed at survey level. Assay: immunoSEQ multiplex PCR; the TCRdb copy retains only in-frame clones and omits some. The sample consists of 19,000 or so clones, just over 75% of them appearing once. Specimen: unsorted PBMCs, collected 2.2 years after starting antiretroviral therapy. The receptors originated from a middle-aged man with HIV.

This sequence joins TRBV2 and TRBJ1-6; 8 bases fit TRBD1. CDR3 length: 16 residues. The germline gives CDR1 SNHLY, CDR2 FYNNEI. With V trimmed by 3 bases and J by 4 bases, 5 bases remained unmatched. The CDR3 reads CASSDRQGLYNSPLHF. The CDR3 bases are TGTGCCAGCAGTGACAGACAGGGGTTATATAATTCACCCCTCCACTTT. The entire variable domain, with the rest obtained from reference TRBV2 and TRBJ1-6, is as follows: EPEVTQTPSHQVTQMGQEVILRCVPISNHLYFYWYRQILGQKVEFLVSFYNNEISEKSEIFDDQFSVERPDGSNFTLKIRSTKLEDSAMYFCASSDRQGLYNSPLHFGNGTRLTVT.

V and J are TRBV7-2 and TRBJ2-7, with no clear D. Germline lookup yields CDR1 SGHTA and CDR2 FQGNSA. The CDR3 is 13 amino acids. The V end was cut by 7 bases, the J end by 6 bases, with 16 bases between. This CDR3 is CASTPSLAGEQYF. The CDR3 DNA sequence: TGTGCCAGCACCCCCTCATTGGCTGGCGAGCAGTACTTC.

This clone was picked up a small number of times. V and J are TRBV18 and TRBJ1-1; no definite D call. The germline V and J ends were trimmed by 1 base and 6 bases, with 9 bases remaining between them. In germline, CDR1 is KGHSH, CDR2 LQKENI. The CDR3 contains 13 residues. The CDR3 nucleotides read TGTGCCAGCTCACCACTATTGAAGGCTGAAGCTTTCTTT. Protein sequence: CASSPLLKAEAFF.

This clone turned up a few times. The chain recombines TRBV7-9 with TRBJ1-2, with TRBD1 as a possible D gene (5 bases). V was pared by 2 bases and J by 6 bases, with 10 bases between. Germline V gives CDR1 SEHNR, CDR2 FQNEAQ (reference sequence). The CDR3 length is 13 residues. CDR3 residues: CASSLPQGNGYTF. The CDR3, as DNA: TGTGCCAGCAGCTTACCCCAGGGCAATGGCTACACCTTC.

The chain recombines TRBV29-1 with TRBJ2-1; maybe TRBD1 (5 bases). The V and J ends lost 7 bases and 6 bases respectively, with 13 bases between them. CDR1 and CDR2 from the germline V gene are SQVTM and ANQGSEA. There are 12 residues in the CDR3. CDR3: CSAGHTTNEQFF. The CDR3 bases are TGCAGCGCCGGACACACGACCAATGAGCAGTTCTTC.

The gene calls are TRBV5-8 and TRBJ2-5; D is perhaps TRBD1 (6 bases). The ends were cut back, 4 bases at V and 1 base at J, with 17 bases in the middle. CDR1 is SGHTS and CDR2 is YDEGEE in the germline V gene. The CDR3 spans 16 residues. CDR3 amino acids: CASSPGIAGAQETQYF. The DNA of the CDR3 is TGTGCCAGCAGCCCTGGGATCGCAGGGGCCCAAGAGACCCAGTACTTC.

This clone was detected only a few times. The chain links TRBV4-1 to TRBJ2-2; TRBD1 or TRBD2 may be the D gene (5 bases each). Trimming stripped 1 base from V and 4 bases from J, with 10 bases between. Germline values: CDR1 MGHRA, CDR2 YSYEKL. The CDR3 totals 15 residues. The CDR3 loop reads CASSQGAGGTGELFF. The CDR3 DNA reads TGCGCCAGCAGCCAAGGGGCTGGGGGCACCGGGGAGCTGTTTTTT.

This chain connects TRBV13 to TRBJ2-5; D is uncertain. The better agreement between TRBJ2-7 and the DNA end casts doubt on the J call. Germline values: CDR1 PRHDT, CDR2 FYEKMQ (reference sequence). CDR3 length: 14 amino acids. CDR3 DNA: TGTGCCAGCAGCTCACAAACCACTTCCTACGAGCAGTACTTC. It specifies CASSSQTTSYEQYF.

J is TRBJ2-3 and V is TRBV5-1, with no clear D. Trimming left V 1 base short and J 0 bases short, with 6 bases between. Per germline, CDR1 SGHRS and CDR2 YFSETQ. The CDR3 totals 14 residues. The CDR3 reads CASSLMGSTDTQYF. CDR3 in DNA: TGCGCCAGCAGCTTGATGGGTAGCACAGATACGCAGTATTTT.

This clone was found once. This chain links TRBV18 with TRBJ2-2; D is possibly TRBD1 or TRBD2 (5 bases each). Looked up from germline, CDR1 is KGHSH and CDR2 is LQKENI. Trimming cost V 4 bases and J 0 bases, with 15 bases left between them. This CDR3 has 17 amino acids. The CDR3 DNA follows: TGTGCCAGCTCACGCCGGGACGGAACCGCGAACACCGGGGAGCTGTTTTTT. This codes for CASSRRDGTANTGELFF.

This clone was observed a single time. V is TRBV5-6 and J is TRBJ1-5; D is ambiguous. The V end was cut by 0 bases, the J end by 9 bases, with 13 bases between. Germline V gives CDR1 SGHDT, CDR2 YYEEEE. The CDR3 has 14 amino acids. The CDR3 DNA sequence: TGTGCCAGCAGCTTGGTGGGCAGCTCAGGGCCCCAGCATTTT. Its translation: CASSLVGSSGPQHF.

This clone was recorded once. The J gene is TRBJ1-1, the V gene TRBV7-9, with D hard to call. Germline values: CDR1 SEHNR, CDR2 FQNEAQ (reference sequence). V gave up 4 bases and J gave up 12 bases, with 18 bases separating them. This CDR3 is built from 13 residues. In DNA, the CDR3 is TGTGCCAGCAGCTCGACCGGGCTATCGGGGACTTTCTTT. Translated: CASSSTGLSGTFF.

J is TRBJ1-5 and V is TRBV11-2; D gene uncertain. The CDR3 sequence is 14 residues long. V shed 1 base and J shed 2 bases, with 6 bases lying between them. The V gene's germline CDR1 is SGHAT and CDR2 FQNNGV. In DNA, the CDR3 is TGTGCCAGCAGCTTAGTTGCAGGCAATCAGCCCCAGCATTTT. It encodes CASSLVAGNQPQHF.

The CDR3 DNA sequence: TGTGCCAGCAGTTTAATCGGGACAGGGAACTACGAGCAGTACTTC. It encodes CASSLIGTGNYEQYF. The chain couples TRBV27 to TRBJ2-7, with 9 bases lining up with TRBD1. V was pared by 2 bases and J by 3 bases, with 5 bases of the junction left unmatched. Per germline, CDR1 MNHEY and CDR2 SMNVEV (reference sequence). This CDR3 region has 15 residues.

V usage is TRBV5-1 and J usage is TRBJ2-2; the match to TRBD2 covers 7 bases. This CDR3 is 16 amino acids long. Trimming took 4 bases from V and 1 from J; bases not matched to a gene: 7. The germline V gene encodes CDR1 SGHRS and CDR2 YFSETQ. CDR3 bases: TGCGCCAGCAGCCCCCGACTAGCACTGAACACCGGGGAGCTGTTTTTT. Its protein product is CASSPRLALNTGELFF. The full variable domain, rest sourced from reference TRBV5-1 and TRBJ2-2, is KAGVTQTPRYLIKTRGQQVTLSCSPISGHRSVSWYQQTPGQGLQFLFEYFSETQRNKGNFPGRFSGRQFSNSRSEMNVSTLELGDSALYLCASSPRLALNTGELFFGEGSRLTVL.

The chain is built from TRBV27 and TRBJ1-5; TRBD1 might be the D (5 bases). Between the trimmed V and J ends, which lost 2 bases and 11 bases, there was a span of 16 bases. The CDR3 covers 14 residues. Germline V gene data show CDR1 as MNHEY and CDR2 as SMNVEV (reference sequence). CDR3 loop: CASSLKGKTQAQHF. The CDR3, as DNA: TGTGCCAGCAGTTTAAAGGGGAAAACCCAGGCCCAGCATTTT.

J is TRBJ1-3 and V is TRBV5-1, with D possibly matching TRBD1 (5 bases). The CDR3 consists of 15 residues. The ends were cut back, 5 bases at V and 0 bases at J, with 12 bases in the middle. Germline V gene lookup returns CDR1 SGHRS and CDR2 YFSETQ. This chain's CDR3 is CASRVWGSSGNTIYF. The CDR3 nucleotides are TGCGCCAGCAGGGTCTGGGGGAGCTCTGGAAACACCATATATTTT.

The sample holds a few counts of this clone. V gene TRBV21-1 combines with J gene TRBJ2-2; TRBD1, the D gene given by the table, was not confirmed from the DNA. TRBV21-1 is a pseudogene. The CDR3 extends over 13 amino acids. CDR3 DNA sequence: TGTGCCAGCAGCAAAGAAGAACACGGGGAGCTGTTTTTT. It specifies CASSKEEHGELFF.

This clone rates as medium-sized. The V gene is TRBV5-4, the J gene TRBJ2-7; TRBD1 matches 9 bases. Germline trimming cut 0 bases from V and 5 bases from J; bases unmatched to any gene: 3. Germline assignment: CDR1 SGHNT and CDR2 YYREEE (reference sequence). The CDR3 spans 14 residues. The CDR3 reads CASSLAWTGDEQYF. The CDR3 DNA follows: TGTGCCAGCAGCTTGGCTTGGACAGGGGACGAGCAGTACTTC.

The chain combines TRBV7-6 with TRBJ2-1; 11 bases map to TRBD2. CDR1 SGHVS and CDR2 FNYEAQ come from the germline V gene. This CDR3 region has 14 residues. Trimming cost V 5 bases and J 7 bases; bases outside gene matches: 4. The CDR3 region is CASSPSGRRNEQFF. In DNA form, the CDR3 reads TGTGCCAGCAGCCCTAGCGGGAGGAGGAATGAGCAGTTCTTC.